Listed below are T cell receptor beta chains from one sample, sequenced in a study of blood T cell repertoires in COVID-19. Using immunoSEQ multiplex PCR, the repertoire was profiled, and TCRdb retains in-frame clones only, with some absent. The sample holds 69,000 or so clones; 82% are singletons and the top ten take 9.7%. The specimen sequenced was peripheral blood. These receptors originate from a woman older than 75 with acute or convalescent COVID-19. The CDR3 runs from the conserved cysteine through the conserved F or W. The D gene is left open where the match is weak. Rows give clone size only sometimes, using once, few, many, or a class for an expanded clone.

TRBD1 | - | TRBJ1-5 | TRBV3-1/TRBV3-2 | TGTGCCAGCAGCCTGGGGACAGTCAATCAGGCCCAGCATTTT | CASSLGTVNQAQHF
- | - | TRBJ1-1 | TRBV6-5 | TGTGCCAGCAGTAAGACAGCAATATCTGAAGCTTTCTTT | CASSKTAISEAFF
- | - | TRBJ1-4 | TRBV6-1 | TGTGCCAGCAGTGACCCGGGGGGTGGAACTAATGAAAAACTGTTTTTT | CASSDPGGGTNEKLFF
TRBD1 | once | TRBJ1-5 | TRBV30 | TGTGCCTGGAGTGCACTAGCGCCCGGGGGGACAGGGGATGGCAATCAGCCCCAGCATTTT | CAWSALAPGGTGDGNQPQHF
- | few | TRBJ1-1 | TRBV13 | TGTGCCAGCAGCCCGAATCGGGGGGCAGCGAACACTGAAGCTTTCTTT | CASSPNRGAANTEAFF
- | - | TRBJ2-5 | TRBV11-2 | TGTGCCAGCAGCTTATTAAGGGCAGGGGCCCAAGAGACCCAGTACTTC | CASSLLRAGAQETQYF
TRBD1 | - | TRBJ1-3 | TRBV7-9 | TGTGCCAGCAGCCGACCAGGGGGCTTAGACTCTGGAAACACCATATATTTT | CASSRPGGLDSGNTIYF
TRBD2 | - | TRBJ2-3 | TRBV29-1 | TGCAGCGCGTTCGAGAGCGGGGGCGCTAATACGCAGTATTTT | CSAFESGGANTQYF
- | - | TRBJ1-1 | TRBV19 | TGTGCCAGTAGCCCCACACCGCCGGGAACTGAAGCTTTCTTT | CASSPTPPGTEAFF
TRBD1 | - | TRBJ2-7 | TRBV7-2 | TGTGCCAGCAACGACAGGGGGCTCCCTGGGGAGCAGTACTTC | CASNDRGLPGEQYF
TRBD1 | - | TRBJ1-6 | TRBV24-1 | TGTGCCACCTCGGGACAGATTAAGGGGCCCCTCCACTTT | CATSGQIKGPLHF
- | once | TRBJ2-3 | TRBV5-1 | TGCGCCAGCAGCCTAGCGGGACAGGGGAGCACAGATACGCAGTATTTT | CASSLAGQGSTDTQYF
- | - | TRBJ1-2 | TRBV2 | TGTGCCAGCAGGGGAGGGGGTAGCGGTGGCTACACCTTC | CASRGGGSGGYTF
- | - | TRBJ1-1 | TRBV5-1 | TGCGCCAGCAGCCCTGGACAGCAAGACACTGAAGCTTTCTTT | CASSPGQQDTEAFF
TRBD1 | - | TRBJ2-7 | TRBV5-8 | TGTGCCAGCAGCTTCTCCGGGACAGGGAGGAAGCAGTACTTC | CASSFSGTGRKQYF
TRBD1 | - | TRBJ1-1 | TRBV29-1 | TGCAGCGTTGGAATAACAGGGGACGCTGAAGCTTTCTTT | CSVGITGDAEAFF
TRBD1 | few | TRBJ1-4 | TRBV7-9 | TGTGCCAGCAGCACGGGACAGTTAAATGAAAAACTGTTTTTT | CASSTGQLNEKLFF
TRBD1 | few | TRBJ2-7 | TRBV30 | TGTGCCTGTGGGCAGGGGGCTTACGAGCAGTACTTC | CACGQGAYEQYF
- | - | TRBJ2-2 | TRBV25-1 | TGTGCCAGCAGGCCTATCGCTAAGAACACCGGGGAGCTGTTTTTT | CASRPIAKNTGELFF
TRBD2 | few | TRBJ2-1 | TRBV6-6 | TGTGCCAGCAAACCTGGACTAGCGGACCCCTACAATGAGCAGTTCTTC | CASKPGLADPYNEQFF